The clone carrying this T cell receptor (beta chain) showed up just once. The antigen remains undetermined. This record belongs to a study of shared clonotypes between healthy human individuals. Study-level background: Each donor had three CD4 naive, three CD4 memory, two CD8 naive and one CD8 memory plate. Study-level points and caveats: Researchers sampled blood only, noting tissue repertoires likely differ.

Adults of Caucasian background living in Nashville, Tennessee made up all donors. DNA at 200 ng, around 30,000 T cell genomes, went into sorted-subset replicate PCRs. TCRdb's copy holds only in-frame clones and misses some; the assay was immunoSEQ multiplex PCR. The repertoire holds 2 million to 2.5 million clones, roughly 95% seen once, with over 0.1% in the top ten. The germline V gene has CDR1 SGHRS and CDR2 YFSETQ. The CDR3 runs to 16 residues. Germline trimming cut 2 bases from V and 2 bases from J; bases unmatched to any gene: 5. The rearrangement links TRBV5-1 to TRBJ2-3, with TRBD2 matching 10 bases. Sequenced input: naive CD4+ T cells sorted from blood. This sample's subset: CD45RA+ positively selected. The origin of this receptor is a man aged 18 to 30 in good health. This chain's CDR3 is CASSLGLADHTDTQYF. As DNA, the CDR3 is TGCGCCAGCAGCTTAGGACTAGCGGACCACACAGATACGCAGTATTTT.